This entry lists 13 T cell receptor beta chains sequenced from one sample in a study of OX40 agonist ivuxolimab in advanced cancers. Repertoires were generated with immunoSEQ multiplex PCR, while TCRdb's copy carries only in-frame clones and drops some. The table includes about 48,000 clones, about 88% detected once. Sample: CD4+ or CD8+ T cells sorted from blood, taken in a trial of the OX40 agonist ivuxolimab. All receptors derive from an adult with an advanced solid tumor such as melanoma, head and neck, liver or kidney cancer.

The chain employs TRBV6-1 and TRBJ2-1; 7 bases agree with TRBD2. From germline, CDR1 is MNHNS and CDR2 SASEGT. The CDR3 totals 17 residues. J was trimmed by 3 bases and V by 1 base; bases with no gene match: 9. The CDR3 loop is CASSEVLPGGYYNEQFF. CDR3 nucleotides: TGTGCCAGCAGTGAAGTATTACCGGGGGGTTACTACAATGAGCAGTTCTTC.

This rearrangement joins TRBV6-1 to TRBJ1-1; D may be TRBD1 (5 bases). The CDR3 loop spans 14 amino acids. CDR1 and CDR2 from the germline V gene are MNHNS and SASEGT. The germline V and J ends were trimmed by 7 bases and 1 base, with 13 bases remaining between them. DNA of the CDR3: TGTGCCAGCACAATACAGGAGGGGAACACTGAAGCTTTCTTT. This sequence encodes CASTIQEGNTEAFF.

This clone was seen once. This chain connects TRBV28 to TRBJ2-5; D possibly uses TRBD1 or TRBD2 (5 bases each). Germline V gene lookup returns CDR1 MDHEN and CDR2 SYDVKM. The CDR3 spans 18 residues. V was pared by 1 base and J by 1 base, with 19 bases between. Here the CDR3 DNA reads TGTGCCAGCAGTTTATCCGGACTGGGGACCATAGGCCAAGAGACCCAGTACTTC. Translated, it gives CASSLSGLGTIGQETQYF.

This chain uses TRBV10-3 with TRBJ2-1; possibly TRBD1 or TRBD2 for D (5 bases each). V dropped 6 bases and J dropped 0 bases, with 9 bases sitting between them. Per germline, CDR1 ENHRY and CDR2 SYGVKD. This CDR3 region has 14 residues. CDR3 sequence: CAIRQEVSYNEQFF. The CDR3 DNA reads as TGTGCCATCAGACAGGAGGTCTCCTACAATGAGCAGTTCTTC.

The V gene is TRBV11-2, the J gene TRBJ2-1; D is undetermined. Trimming pared 0 bases from V and 5 bases from J, leaving 5 bases between. The germline gives CDR1 SGHAT, CDR2 FQNNGV. This CDR3 is 13 amino acids long. CDR3 sequence: CASSLDRDNEQFF. The CDR3 DNA reads as TGTGCCAGCAGCTTAGATCGGGACAATGAGCAGTTCTTC.

The V and J genes are TRBV5-1 and TRBJ2-1; the D gene is possibly TRBD2 (6 bases). Trimming removed 2 bases at V and 0 bases at J, with 9 bases between. In germline, CDR1 is SGHRS, CDR2 YFSETQ. The CDR3 is 15 residues long. The CDR3 region has the DNA TGCGCCAGCAGCTTTTACGGGAGCTCCTACAATGAGCAGTTCTTC. Translating it yields CASSFYGSSYNEQFF.

The chain joins TRBV7-8 to TRBJ2-5, with 12 bases identical to TRBD2. Germline CDR1 SGHVS, CDR2 FQNEAQ. The CDR3 has 16 residues. The V and J ends lost 4 bases and 5 bases, in that order; junction bases with no gene match: 8. The CDR3 nucleotides read TGTGCCAGCAGCTCCCGACTAGCGGGAGACGTGGAGACCCAGTACTTC. Translated: CASSSRLAGDVETQYF.

J is TRBJ2-1 and V is TRBV11-3, with 8 bases fitting TRBD1. With V trimmed by 4 bases and J by 4 bases, 6 bases remained unmatched. This CDR3 spans 15 amino acids. Germline values: CDR1 SGHNT, CDR2 YENEEA. For the CDR3, the DNA is TGTGCCAGCAGCTCCCGGACAGGGAGATACAATGAGCAGTTCTTC. Its protein is CASSSRTGRYNEQFF.

This CDR3 reads CASSLRLADTGELFF. The CDR3 bases are TGTGCCAGCAGCTTGCGTCTAGCGGACACCGGGGAGCTGTTTTTT. The gene calls are TRBV5-4 and TRBJ2-2; the match to TRBD2 covers 7 bases. Germline assignment: CDR1 SGHNT and CDR2 YYREEE (reference sequence). The J segment lost 3 bases and the V segment lost 1 base, leaving 3 bases of the junction unmatched. The CDR3 runs 15 residues.

The chain has TRBV19 and TRBJ2-7; 10 bases are a match to TRBD1. Per germline, CDR1 LNHDA and CDR2 SQIVND (reference sequence). J gave up 3 bases and V 4 bases, and 0 bases lay outside the gene matches. CDR3 size: 13 residues. The CDR3 coding sequence is TGTGCCAGTAGTAGGACAGGGGGCTACGAGCAGTACTTC. It specifies CASSRTGGYEQYF.

The gene calls are TRBV2 and TRBJ1-2, with 7 bases identical to TRBD1. Germline assignment: CDR1 SNHLY and CDR2 FYNNEI. The length of the CDR3 is 14 residues. Germline trimming cut 4 bases from V and 4 bases from J; bases unmatched to any gene: 6. CDR3 amino acids: CASSVQQGPYGYTF. The CDR3 DNA reads as TGTGCCAGCAGTGTTCAACAGGGGCCCTATGGCTACACCTTC.

The chain combines TRBV6-1 with TRBJ1-3; no reliable D call. The CDR3 is made up of 13 amino acids. Germline V gene lookup returns CDR1 MNHNS and CDR2 SASEGT. V was cut by 1 base and J by 2 bases, with 3 bases left in between. The CDR3 loop reads CASSEDPGNTIYF. Written as DNA, the CDR3 is TGTGCCAGCAGTGAAGACCCTGGAAACACCATATATTTT.

This clone was observed a single time. This chain uses TRBV30 with TRBJ2-7, with 11 nucleotides matching TRBD2. V dropped 3 bases and J dropped 0; count of bases not matched to a gene: 7. The CDR3 is made up of 16 amino acids. Germline CDR1 and CDR2: GTSNPN and SVGIG (reference sequence). CDR3 loop: CAWSPGTSGSSYEQYF. The CDR3 region has the DNA TGTGCCTGGAGCCCCGGGACTAGCGGAAGCTCCTACGAGCAGTACTTC.